The rows below give T cell receptor beta chains drawn from one sample of a study of identical twins. TCRdb ran MiXCR on the 5' RACE reads and lists one entry per CDR3 protein. Altogether fewer than 500,000 distinct CDR3 sequences are present, around an eighth being singletons, with the ten largest covering about 0.97%. This sample was shared with a second study, whose subject was yellow fever vaccine responses in identical twins.

Sequencing input: CD4+ T cells sorted from blood. These TCRs come from a woman aged 18-29 years in good health. Both conserved end residues are part of each CDR3. D genes are given only for firm matches. Expanded clones get a size class; other rows say once, few or many, or leave the size out.

size: -
D: TRBD2
J: TRBJ2-3
V: TRBV5-1
CDR3: CASTLREGMQYF
DNA: TGCGCCAGCACTTTGCGGGAGGGGATGCAGTATTTT

size: -
D: TRBD1
J: TRBJ1-1
V: TRBV20-1
CDR3: CSAPWTGRKGTEAFF
DNA: TGCAGTGCCCCCTGGACAGGGCGGAAAGGCACTGAAGCTTTCTTT

size: -
D: -
J: TRBJ2-1
V: TRBV6-4
CDR3: CASKAEDRNAYNEQFF
DNA: TGTGCCAGCAAGGCCGAGGACAGAAATGCCTACAATGAGCAGTTCTTC

size: -
D: -
J: TRBJ2-6
V: TRBV12-3/TRBV12-4
CDR3: CASSADSLSGANVLTF
DNA: TGTGCCAGCAGTGCAGACAGCCTCTCTGGGGCCAACGTCCTGACTTTC

size: many
D: TRBD1
J: TRBJ2-7
V: TRBV7-8
CDR3: CASGNRQGVDEQYF
DNA: TGTGCCAGCGGGAACCGACAGGGCGTCGACGAGCAGTACTTC

size: -
D: TRBD1
J: TRBJ2-1
V: TRBV11-1
CDR3: CASSSFPFGVGQGATYNEQFF
DNA: TGTGCCAGCAGCTCCTTTCCTTTTGGGGTCGGACAGGGCGCGACCTACAATGAGCAGTTCTTC

size: few
D: -
J: TRBJ2-5
V: TRBV3-1
CDR3: CASSQAHREEETQYF
DNA: TGTGCCAGCAGCCAAGCTCACAGGGAGGAAGAGACCCAGTACTTC

size: few
D: -
J: TRBJ1-1
V: TRBV20-1
CDR3: CSARVVGRTEAFF
DNA: TGCAGTGCTAGAGTAGTAGGGAGGACTGAAGCTTTCTTT

size: many
D: TRBD2
J: TRBJ2-1
V: TRBV5-1
CDR3: CASSFEGGRASSEQFF
DNA: TGCGCCAGCAGCTTTGAAGGCGGGAGGGCCTCGAGTGAGCAGTTCTTC

size: -
D: TRBD1
J: TRBJ1-1
V: TRBV12-3/TRBV12-4
CDR3: CASSPDRGLGNTEAFF
DNA: TGTGCCAGCAGCCCTGACAGGGGACTAGGGAACACTGAAGCTTTCTTT

size: few
D: TRBD2
J: TRBJ2-4
V: TRBV7-2
CDR3: CASSLGPSGGPQNIQYF
DNA: TGTGCCAGCAGCTTAGGTCCTAGCGGGGGCCCTCAAAACATTCAGTACTTC

size: -
D: -
J: TRBJ1-3
V: TRBV5-1
CDR3: CASSAADTIYF
DNA: TGCGCCAGCAGCGCGGCTGACACCATATATTTT

size: -
D: -
J: TRBJ2-2
V: TRBV6-1
CDR3: CAIRDTAAGELFF
DNA: TGTGCCATCCGAGACACGGCGGCCGGGGAGCTGTTTTTT

size: few
D: -
J: TRBJ2-5
V: TRBV7-9
CDR3: CASVPGIRQHGKETQYF
DNA: TGTGCCAGCGTCCCTGGGATAAGGCAGCACGGAAAAGAGACCCAGTACTTC

size: -
D: -
J: TRBJ1-1
V: TRBV10-3
CDR3: CAISARTNTEAFF
DNA: TGTGCCATCAGTGCCCGGACAAACACTGAAGCTTTCTTT

size: few
D: -
J: TRBJ2-7
V: TRBV5-1
CDR3: CASSLFRSTEYEQYF
DNA: TGCGCCAGCAGCTTGTTCCGATCAACAGAGTACGAGCAGTACTTC

size: -
D: -
J: TRBJ1-6
V: TRBV25-1
CDR3: CASSRFGDSPLHF
DNA: TGTGCCAGCAGCAGATTTGGGGATTCACCCCTCCACTTT

size: many
D: -
J: TRBJ2-3
V: TRBV7-2
CDR3: CASSLGRVGADTQYF
DNA: TGTGCCAGCAGCTTAGGCAGGGTAGGGGCAGATACGCAGTATTTT

size: -
D: TRBD2
J: TRBJ2-1
V: TRBV11-2
CDR3: CASTLASGDWQFF
DNA: TGTGCCAGCACCTTGGCTAGCGGTGACTGGCAGTTCTTC

size: many
D: TRBD1
J: TRBJ2-7
V: TRBV9
CDR3: CASSVEGTGGYEQYF
DNA: TGTGCCAGCAGCGTAGAAGGGACAGGGGGCTATGAGCAGTACTTC

size: few
D: -
J: TRBJ1-6
V: TRBV6-2/TRBV6-3
CDR3: CASSYSNSGTPKSSYNSPLHF
DNA: TGTGCCAGCAGTTACTCTAACTCCGGGACGCCTAAGAGCTCCTATAATTCACCCCTCCACTTT

size: -
D: TRBD2
J: TRBJ2-5
V: TRBV5-1
CDR3: CASSRSGDFQETQYF
DNA: TGCGCCAGCAGCCGGAGCGGGGACTTCCAAGAGACCCAGTACTTC

size: few
D: TRBD1
J: TRBJ2-5
V: TRBV7-7
CDR3: CASSQTAGGRETQYF
DNA: TGTGCTAGCAGCCAAACGGCAGGGGGCCGAGAGACCCAGTACTTC

size: -
D: TRBD2
J: TRBJ2-2
V: TRBV7-3
CDR3: CASSLIPSGGSVTGELFF
DNA: TGTGCCAGCAGCTTAATCCCTAGCGGGGGGTCTGTCACCGGGGAGCTGTTTTTT

size: many
D: -
J: TRBJ2-3
V: TRBV29-1
CDR3: CSVTRIFLSPDTQYF
DNA: TGCAGCGTTACGCGGATTTTTCTTAGCCCAGATACGCAGTATTTT

size: -
D: -
J: TRBJ2-5
V: TRBV10-3
CDR3: CAIRTNQETQYF
DNA: TGTGCCATCCGGACAAACCAAGAGACCCAGTACTTC

size: -
D: -
J: TRBJ2-2
V: TRBV18
CDR3: CASSPPPGRTGELFF
DNA: TGTGCCAGCTCACCACCGCCAGGGCGGACCGGGGAGCTGTTTTTT

size: -
D: TRBD2
J: TRBJ2-4
V: TRBV20-1
CDR3: CSANPGGPDIQYF
DNA: TGCAGTGCTAACCCGGGGGGGCCCGACATTCAGTACTTC

size: -
D: -
J: TRBJ2-2
V: TRBV4-1
CDR3: CASSQEQEGNTGELFF
DNA: TGCGCCAGCAGCCAAGAGCAGGAGGGAAACACCGGGGAGCTGTTTTTT

size: few
D: TRBD1
J: TRBJ2-5
V: TRBV7-9
CDR3: CASSPGTGGPWETQYF
DNA: TGTGCCAGCAGCCCTGGGACAGGGGGACCCTGGGAGACCCAGTACTTC

size: many
D: TRBD2
J: TRBJ2-1
V: TRBV5-1
CDR3: CASSPGGSSYNEQFF
DNA: TGCGCCAGCAGCCCGGGGGGGAGCTCCTACAATGAGCAGTTCTTC

size: many
D: -
J: TRBJ2-7
V: TRBV3-1
CDR3: CASSQGLTSYEQYF
DNA: TGTGCCAGCAGCCAAGGGCTCACGTCCTACGAGCAGTACTTC

size: many
D: -
J: TRBJ1-2
V: TRBV5-1
CDR3: CASSLGTVYGYTF
DNA: TGCGCCAGCAGCTTGGGGACAGTCTATGGCTACACCTTC

size: -
D: TRBD2
J: TRBJ2-1
V: TRBV19
CDR3: CASTLVAGLIGEQFF
DNA: TGTGCCAGTACCCTTGTAGCGGGATTAATTGGTGAGCAGTTCTTC

size: few
D: -
J: TRBJ2-7
V: TRBV5-1
CDR3: CASSFGQSLYYEQYF
DNA: TGCGCCAGCAGCTTTGGACAAAGCCTATACTACGAGCAGTACTTC

size: few
D: -
J: TRBJ1-1
V: TRBV9
CDR3: CASSERQNTEAFF
DNA: TGTGCCAGCAGCGAAAGACAAAACACTGAAGCTTTCTTT

size: -
D: -
J: TRBJ1-6
V: TRBV5-4
CDR3: CASSLTLSETGPLHF
DNA: TGTGCCAGCAGCTTGACACTATCCGAGACCGGGCCCCTCCACTTT

size: few
D: -
J: TRBJ2-7
V: TRBV3-1
CDR3: CASSQEGRGGYEQYF
DNA: TGTGCCAGCAGCCAAGAGGGCAGGGGTGGCTACGAGCAGTACTTC

size: -
D: -
J: TRBJ2-2
V: TRBV7-2
CDR3: CASSLGYANTGELFF
DNA: TGTGCCAGCAGCTTAGGCTATGCGAACACCGGGGAGCTGTTTTTT

size: few
D: -
J: TRBJ2-6
V: TRBV9
CDR3: CASSVEVTGANVLTF
DNA: TGTGCCAGCAGCGTAGAGGTGACTGGGGCCAACGTCCTGACTTTC

size: few
D: -
J: TRBJ2-4
V: TRBV28
CDR3: CASERTWYF
DNA: TGTGCCTCGGAGAGGACGTGGTACTTC

size: few
D: -
J: TRBJ2-2
V: TRBV5-1
CDR3: CASSLRGSSDTGELFF
DNA: TGCGCCAGCAGCTTGAGGGGGTCAAGTGACACCGGGGAGCTGTTTTTT

size: few
D: -
J: TRBJ2-3
V: TRBV20-1
CDR3: CSAMGNREVATDTQYF
DNA: TGCAGTGCTATGGGCAACAGGGAAGTGGCCACAGATACGCAGTATTTT

size: many
D: -
J: TRBJ2-3
V: TRBV29-1
CDR3: CSVEAPRQTQYF
DNA: TGCAGCGTTGAAGCGCCCCGGCAAACGCAGTATTTT

size: -
D: -
J: TRBJ2-1
V: TRBV30
CDR3: CAWSVKDPLANEQFF
DNA: TGTGCCTGGAGTGTTAAGGATCCCTTAGCCAATGAGCAGTTCTTC

size: few
D: TRBD1
J: TRBJ1-5
V: TRBV7-9
CDR3: CASSKTGNQPQHF
DNA: TGTGCCAGCAGCAAGACAGGGAACCAGCCCCAGCATTTT

size: many
D: -
J: TRBJ2-3
V: TRBV4-3
CDR3: CASSQGLRDTQYF
DNA: TGCGCCAGCAGCCAAGGTTTACGGGATACGCAGTATTTT

size: -
D: TRBD1
J: TRBJ2-7
V: TRBV6-2/TRBV6-3
CDR3: CASTQSGTGYEQYF
DNA: TGTGCCAGCACCCAATCCGGGACAGGCTACGAGCAGTACTTC

size: -
D: TRBD2
J: TRBJ2-7
V: TRBV7-8
CDR3: CASSTGLAMYEQYF
DNA: TGTGCCAGCAGCACGGGACTAGCAATGTACGAGCAGTACTTC

size: -
D: TRBD2
J: TRBJ2-7
V: TRBV7-9
CDR3: CASSTLAGGPGEQYF
DNA: TGTGCCAGCAGCACTTTAGCGGGAGGGCCGGGCGAGCAGTACTTC

size: -
D: -
J: TRBJ1-2
V: TRBV29-1
CDR3: CSVEERGTGRGYTF
DNA: TGCAGCGTTGAGGAAAGGGGAACAGGACGTGGCTACACCTTC